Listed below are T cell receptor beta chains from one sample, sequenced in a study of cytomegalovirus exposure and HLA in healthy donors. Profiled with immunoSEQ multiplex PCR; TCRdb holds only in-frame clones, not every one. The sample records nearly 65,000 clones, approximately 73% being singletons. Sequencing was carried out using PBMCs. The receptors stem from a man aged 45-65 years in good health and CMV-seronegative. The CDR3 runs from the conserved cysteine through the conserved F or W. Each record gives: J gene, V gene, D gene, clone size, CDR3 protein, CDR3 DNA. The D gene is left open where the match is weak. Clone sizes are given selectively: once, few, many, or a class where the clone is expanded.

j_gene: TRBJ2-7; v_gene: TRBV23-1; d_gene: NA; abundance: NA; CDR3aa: CASSQQGLPPYEQYF; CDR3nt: TGCGCCAGCAGTCAACAGGGGTTGCCTCCCTACGAGCAGTACTTC
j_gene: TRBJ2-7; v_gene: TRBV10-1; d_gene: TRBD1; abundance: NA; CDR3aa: CASSEWTGGYEQYF; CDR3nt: TGCGCCAGCAGTGAGTGGACAGGGGGTTACGAGCAGTACTTC
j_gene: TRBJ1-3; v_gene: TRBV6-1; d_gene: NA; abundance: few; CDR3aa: CASRREGASNTIYF; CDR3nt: TGTGCCAGCAGGCGGGAGGGCGCCTCGAACACCATATATTTT
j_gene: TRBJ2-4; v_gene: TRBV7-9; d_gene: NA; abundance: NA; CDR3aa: CASSFGERLAKNIQYF; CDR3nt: TGTGCCAGCAGCTTCGGCGAGCGGCTAGCCAAAAACATTCAGTACTTC
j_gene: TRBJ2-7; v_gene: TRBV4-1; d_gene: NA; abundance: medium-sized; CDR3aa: CASSHFGIGESYEQYF; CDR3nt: TGCGCCAGCAGCCATTTCGGCATAGGGGAATCCTACGAGCAGTACTTC
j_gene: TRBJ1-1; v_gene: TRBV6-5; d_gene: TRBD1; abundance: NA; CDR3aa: CASSYTATGGNLF; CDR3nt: TGTGCCAGCAGTTACACTGCAACAGGGGGTAACCTCTTT
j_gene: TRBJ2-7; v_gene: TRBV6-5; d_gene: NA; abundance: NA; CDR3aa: CASSYGGTGDEQYF; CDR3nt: TGTGCCAGCAGTTACGGGGGGACTGGCGACGAGCAGTACTTC
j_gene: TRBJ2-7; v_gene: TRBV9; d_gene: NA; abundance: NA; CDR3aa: CASSVGVGAEQYF; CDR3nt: TGTGCCAGCAGCGTAGGCGTGGGGGCCGAGCAGTACTTC
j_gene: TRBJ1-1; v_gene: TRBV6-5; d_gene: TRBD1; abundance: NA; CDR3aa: CASSISGTGNTEAFF; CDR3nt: TGTGCCAGCAGTATATCCGGGACAGGGAACACTGAAGCTTTCTTT
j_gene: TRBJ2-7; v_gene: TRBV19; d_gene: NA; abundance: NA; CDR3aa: CASSIPRDKASYEQYF; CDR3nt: TGTGCCAGTAGTATCCCCCGGGACAAGGCGTCCTACGAGCAGTACTTC
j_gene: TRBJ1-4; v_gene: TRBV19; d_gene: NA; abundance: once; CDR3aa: CASSIGLRDEKLFF; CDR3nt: TGTGCCAGTAGTATAGGTCTGAGGGATGAAAAACTGTTTTTT
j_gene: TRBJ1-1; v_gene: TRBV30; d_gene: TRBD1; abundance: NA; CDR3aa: CAWADRADTEAFF; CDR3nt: TGTGCCTGGGCCGACAGGGCCGACACTGAAGCTTTCTTT
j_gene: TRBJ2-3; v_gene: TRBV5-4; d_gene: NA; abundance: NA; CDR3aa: CASSSTASQGDTQYF; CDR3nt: TGTGCCAGCAGCTCCACAGCTAGTCAGGGGGATACGCAGTATTTT
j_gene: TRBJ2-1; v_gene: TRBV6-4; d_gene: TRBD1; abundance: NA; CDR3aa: CASSKGAENEQFF; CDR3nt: TGTGCCAGCAGTAAGGGGGCGGAAAATGAGCAGTTCTTC
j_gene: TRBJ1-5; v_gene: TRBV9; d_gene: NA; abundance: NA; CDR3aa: CASSSGQLSQPQHF; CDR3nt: TGTGCCAGCAGCTCTGGACAGTTATCGCAGCCCCAGCATTTT
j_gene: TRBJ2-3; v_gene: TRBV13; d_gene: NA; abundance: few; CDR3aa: CASSFVARGTDTQYF; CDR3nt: TGTGCCAGCAGCTTTGTGGCACGGGGCACAGATACGCAGTATTTT
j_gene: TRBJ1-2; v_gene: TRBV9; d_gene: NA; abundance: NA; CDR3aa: CASSAGGGIANYGYTF; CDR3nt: TGTGCCAGCAGCGCGGGAGGGGGTATTGCTAACTATGGCTACACCTTC
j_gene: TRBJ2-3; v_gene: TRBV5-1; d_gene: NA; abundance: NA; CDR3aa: CASSTELSTDTQYF; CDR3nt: TGCGCCAGCAGCACGGAGCTGAGCACAGATACGCAGTATTTT
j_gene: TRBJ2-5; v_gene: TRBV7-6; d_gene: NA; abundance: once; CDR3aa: CASSLRRGARETQYF; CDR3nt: TGTGCCAGCAGCCTTCGACGTGGGGCACGGGAGACCCAGTACTTC
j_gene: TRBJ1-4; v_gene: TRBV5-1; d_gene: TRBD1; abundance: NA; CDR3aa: CASSLATGQGFEKLFF; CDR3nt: TGCGCCAGCAGCTTGGCCACGGGACAGGGTTTTGAAAAACTGTTTTTT
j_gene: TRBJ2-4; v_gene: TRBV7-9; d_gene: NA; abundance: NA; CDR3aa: CSSSFETPQLPGAKNIQYF; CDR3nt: TGTTCCAGCAGCTTCGAGACACCCCAATTGCCAGGGGCCAAAAACATTCAGTACTTC
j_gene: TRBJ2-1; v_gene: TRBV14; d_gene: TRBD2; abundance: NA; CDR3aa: CASSQEFAGLLYNEQFF; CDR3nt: TGTGCCAGCAGCCAAGAGTTCGCGGGACTACTATACAATGAGCAGTTCTTC
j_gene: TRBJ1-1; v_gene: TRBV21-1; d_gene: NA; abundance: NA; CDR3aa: CASNFLGQREAFF; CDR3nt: TGTGCCAGCAACTTCCTGGGACAGCGTGAAGCTTTCTTT
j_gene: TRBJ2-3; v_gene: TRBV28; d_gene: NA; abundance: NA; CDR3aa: CASSLPTDTDTQYF; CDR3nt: TGTGCCAGCAGTTTACCTACCGACACAGATACGCAGTATTTT
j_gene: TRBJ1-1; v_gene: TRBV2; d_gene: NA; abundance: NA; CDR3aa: CASSQRQVLANTEAFF; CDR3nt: TGTGCCAGCAGCCAGAGACAGGTACTGGCGAACACTGAAGCTTTCTTT
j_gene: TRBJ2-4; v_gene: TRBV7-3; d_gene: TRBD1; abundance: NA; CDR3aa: CASSLFGQGAGKNIQYF; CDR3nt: TGTGCCAGCAGCTTATTTGGACAGGGGGCGGGCAAAAACATTCAGTACTTC
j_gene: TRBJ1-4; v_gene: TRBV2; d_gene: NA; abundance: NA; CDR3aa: CASSPRAKREKLFF; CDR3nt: TGCGCCAGCAGTCCCAGGGCTAAGAGGGAAAAACTGTTTTTT
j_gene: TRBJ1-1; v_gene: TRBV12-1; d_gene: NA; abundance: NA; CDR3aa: CASSLRVMNTEAFF; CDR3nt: TGTGCCAGCAGCTTGCGGGTTATGAACACTGAAGCTTTCTTT
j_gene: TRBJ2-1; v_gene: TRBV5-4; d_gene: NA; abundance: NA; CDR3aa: CASSSSRGRSYNEQFF; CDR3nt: TGTGCCAGCAGTTCCTCGCGGGGCCGTTCCTACAATGAGCAGTTCTTC
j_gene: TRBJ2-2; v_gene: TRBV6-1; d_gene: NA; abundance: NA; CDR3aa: CASRIKGSGTGELFF; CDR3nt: TGTGCCAGCAGAATCAAGGGGTCGGGCACCGGGGAGCTGTTTTTT
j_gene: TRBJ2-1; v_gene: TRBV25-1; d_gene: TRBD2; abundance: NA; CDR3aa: CASSEYGAGGYNEQFF; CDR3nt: TGTGCCAGCAGTGAATACGGAGCGGGGGGATACAATGAGCAGTTCTTC
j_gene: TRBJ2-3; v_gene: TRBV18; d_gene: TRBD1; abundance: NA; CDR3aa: CASSPGTGGGYRDTQYF; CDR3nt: TGTGCCAGCTCACCCGGGACAGGGGGCGGATACAGGGATACGCAGTATTTT
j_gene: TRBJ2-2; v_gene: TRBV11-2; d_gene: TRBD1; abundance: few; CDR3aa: CASSPGGIRSGELFF; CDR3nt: TGTGCCAGCAGCCCAGGGGGAATAAGGTCCGGGGAGCTGTTTTTT
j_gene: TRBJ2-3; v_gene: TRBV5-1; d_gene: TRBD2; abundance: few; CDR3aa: CASRDQRGSTDTQYF; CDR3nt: TGCGCCAGCAGAGACCAGCGGGGGAGCACAGATACGCAGTATTTT
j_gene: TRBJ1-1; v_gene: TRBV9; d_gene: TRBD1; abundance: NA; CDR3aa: CASSVAGTGVKNTEAFF; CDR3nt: TGTGCCAGCAGCGTAGCCGGGACAGGGGTTAAGAACACTGAAGCTTTCTTT
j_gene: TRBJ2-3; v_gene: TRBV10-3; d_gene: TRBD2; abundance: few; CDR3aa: CAISDGRGATDTQYF; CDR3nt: TGTGCCATCAGTGACGGGCGGGGGGCCACAGATACGCAGTATTTT
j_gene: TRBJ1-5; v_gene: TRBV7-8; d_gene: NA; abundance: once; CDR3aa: CASSLSYSKNQPQHF; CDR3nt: TGTGCCAGCAGCTTAAGTTACAGTAAAAATCAGCCCCAGCATTTT
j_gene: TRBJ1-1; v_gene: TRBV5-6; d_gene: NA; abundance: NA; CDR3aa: CASSPPPGGVTEAFF; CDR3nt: TGTGCCAGCAGCCCCCCCCCGGGGGGGGTCACTGAAGCTTTCTTT
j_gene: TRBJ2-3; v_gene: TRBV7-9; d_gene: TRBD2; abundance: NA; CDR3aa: CASSGATSGVGTDTQYF; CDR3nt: TGTGCCAGCAGCGGCGCCACTAGCGGGGTCGGCACAGATACGCAGTATTTT
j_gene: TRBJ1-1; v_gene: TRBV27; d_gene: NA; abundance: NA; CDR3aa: CASSLFVTQGMNTEAFF; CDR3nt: TGTGCCAGCAGTTTATTCGTCACGCAGGGGATGAACACTGAAGCTTTCTTT
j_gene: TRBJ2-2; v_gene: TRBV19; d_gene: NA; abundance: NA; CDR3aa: CASSIFSANTGELFF; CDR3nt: TGTGCCAGTAGTATATTCTCGGCTAACACCGGGGAACTGTTTTTT